This is a list of T cell receptor beta chains from one sample in a study of cytomegalovirus exposure and HLA in healthy donors. Data came from immunoSEQ multiplex PCR; TCRdb stores just in-frame clones and leaves some out. The sample holds about 95,000 clones, approximately 81% seen once. The sequenced material came from PBMCs. The source of these receptors is a man aged 18 to 29 in good health and CMV-seropositive. The CDR3 runs from the conserved cysteine through the conserved F or W. D genes are given only for firm matches.

>TRBD1|TRBV11-2|TRBJ2-7
CASSPRDRVYEQYF
>TRBD1|TRBV10-3|TRBJ1-2
CAISESGQGVYGYTF
>TRBD1|TRBV10-1|TRBJ2-3
CASSESTDRGGTDTQYF
>-|TRBV9|TRBJ2-2
CASGINTGELFF
>TRBD2|TRBV10-2|TRBJ2-2
CASSLWRGGNTGELFF
>TRBD1|TRBV4-1|TRBJ2-3
CASSFRDRGQDTQYF
>-|TRBV29-1|TRBJ1-4
CSVERQGHEKLFF
>TRBD2|TRBV13|TRBJ2-5
CASSHGLAEVGIQETQYF
>TRBD1|TRBV6-1|TRBJ2-4
CASSSQGTAKNIQYF
>TRBD1|TRBV7-9|TRBJ2-2
CASRRGQVRDTGELFF
>-|TRBV7-2|TRBJ1-3
CASSLLSVLSSGNTIYF
>-|TRBV2|TRBJ2-7
CASSPLYEQYF
>TRBD1|TRBV6-6|TRBJ2-2
CASTEDRVTGELFF
>-|TRBV30|TRBJ1-3
CAWTGQLSGNTIYF
>-|TRBV19|TRBJ2-5
CASSIDGAGVGGYQETQYF
>TRBD2|TRBV13|TRBJ2-2
CASSLEPSGGTGELFF
>TRBD2|TRBV5-5|TRBJ2-1
CASGLSGAGVVGNEQFF
>-|TRBV7-8|TRBJ2-2
CASSLGVSGTGELFF
>-|TRBV19|TRBJ1-5
CASSMEGTKPQHF
>-|TRBV10-1|TRBJ2-2
CASGRQGGGELFF
>-|TRBV14|TRBJ2-3
CASSQSWGRTLKLAPTDTQYF
>TRBD1|TRBV6-5|TRBJ2-1
CASRGTGNNEQFF
>-|TRBV15|TRBJ1-5
CATSRVRTMSNQPQHF
>-|TRBV9|TRBJ2-3
CASSVGSRSSTDTQYF
>TRBD1|TRBV6-5|TRBJ1-4
CASSYSWTGGKEKLFF
>TRBD2|TRBV19|TRBJ2-2
CASALAGGSNTGELFF
>TRBD1|TRBV9|TRBJ1-3
CASSTGGFQTISGNTIYF
>TRBD1|TRBV27|TRBJ1-5
CASSPTGVYQPQHF
>-|TRBV10-3|TRBJ1-1
CAIRGGRTEAFF
>-|TRBV5-1|TRBJ2-2
CASSPPGLRTGELFF
>TRBD2|TRBV5-4|TRBJ2-1
CASRSTSVYNEQFF
>-|TRBV28|TRBJ2-7
CASSLEIMYF
>TRBD1|TRBV11-2|TRBJ2-1
CASSLTPGTGVYNEQFF
>TRBD2|TRBV28|TRBJ2-2
CASSLTGGAAGELFF
>TRBD2|TRBV29-1|TRBJ2-7
CSVATSGESYF
>TRBD1|TRBV13|TRBJ1-2
CASSFVGQVNPFFYGYTF
>TRBD2|TRBV5-1|TRBJ2-1
CASSGPPAGGGYNEQFF
>TRBD2|TRBV9|TRBJ2-2
CASSFEGWVAGIGELFF
>TRBD1|TRBV13|TRBJ2-1
CASRESDRDLHDEQFF
>TRBD1|TRBV10-3|TRBJ2-2
CAIPTGVRDSGGRTGELFF
>-|TRBV5-5|TRBJ2-1
CASSLYWGLGYNEQFF
>TRBD1|TRBV10-2|TRBJ2-1
CASSTGAYNEQFF
>TRBD2|TRBV7-9|TRBJ2-3
CASSFGSGRDTDTQYF
>-|TRBV5-1|TRBJ1-4
CASSLGGRVEKLFF
>TRBD2|TRBV27|TRBJ2-1
CASSFGRGGHNEQFF
>TRBD2|TRBV7-8|TRBJ2-5
CASSLVAGLADQETQYF
>-|TRBV30|TRBJ1-5
CAYTPGVNQPQHF
>-|TRBV4-1|TRBJ2-7
CASSQLSGAYEQYF
>-|TRBV4-1|TRBJ1-4
CASSQDGRGFEKLFF
>-|TRBV21-1|TRBJ2-7
CASTPGDMVIAGPAYEQYF
>-|TRBV7-9|TRBJ2-3
CASSLSAVFRFTDTQYF
>TRBD1|TRBV7-3|TRBJ1-5
CASGRRGRGNSRSNQPQHF
>-|TRBV4-2|TRBJ1-5
CASSDDGTGYQPQHF
>TRBD1|TRBV30|TRBJ1-2
CAWSAAGGTNYGYTF
>TRBD1|TRBV4-1|TRBJ1-4
CASSLDGQGAGKLFF
>-|TRBV5-6|TRBJ1-1
CASSSGLMLTVKNTEAFF
>-|TRBV28|TRBJ1-1
CASRRSGWNTEAFF
>-|TRBV7-8|TRBJ2-7
CASSRSGSDLYEQYF
>-|TRBV28|TRBJ1-2
CASSPDRNYGYTF
>-|TRBV28|TRBJ1-2
CAHSAANYGYTF